Listed below are T cell receptor beta chains from one sample, sequenced in a study of identical twins. TCRdb reanalysed the 5' RACE reads using MiXCR and keeps one entry per CDR3 protein. The sample contains 750,000 to 950,000 distinct CDR3 sequences, 9% to 15% of which appear only once. A further study also used this sample, focusing on yellow fever vaccine responses in identical twins.

The sample consisted of PBMCs. These TCRs come from a woman aged 18-35 years in good health. Both conserved end residues are part of each CDR3. A D gene is named only where the DNA matches it firmly. Only part of the rows carry a size: once, few, many, or a class if the clone is expanded.

J gene | D gene | V gene | clone size | CDR3 protein | CDR3 DNA
TRBJ2-7 | TRBD1 | TRBV7-9 | - | CASSLADRGHLF | TGTGCCAGCAGCTTAGCGGACAGGGGACACCTGTTC
TRBJ2-7 | TRBD1 | TRBV11-3 | - | CASSPQGTTSYEQYF | TGTGCCAGCAGCCCACAGGGGACAACATCCTACGAGCAGTACTTC
TRBJ1-2 | TRBD1 | TRBV5-6 | - | CASSLVSQGARPYGYTF | TGTGCCAGCAGCTTGGTCTCCCAGGGGGCCCGCCCCTATGGCTACACCTTC
TRBJ2-6 | TRBD1 | TRBV28 | - | CASSLGQAGANVLTF | TGTGCCAGCAGTTTGGGACAGGCTGGGGCCAACGTCCTGACTTTC
TRBJ2-1 | TRBD1 | TRBV5-6 | few | CASSFTGVEFF | TGTGCCAGCAGCTTCACAGGGGTTGAGTTCTTC
TRBJ2-1 | TRBD2 | TRBV12-3/TRBV12-4 | many | CASTMGLAEQFF | TGTGCCAGCACCATGGGACTAGCGGAGCAGTTCTTC
TRBJ2-1 | TRBD1 | TRBV20-1 | - | CSAPPDRVEGNEQFF | TGCAGTGCTCCTCCGGACAGGGTGGAGGGCAATGAGCAGTTCTTC
TRBJ2-7 | - | TRBV20-1 | few | CSARVRPREGEQYF | TGCAGTGCTAGAGTAAGACCCCGAGAGGGCGAGCAGTACTTC
TRBJ1-1 | - | TRBV20-1 | few | CSARVQVPNTEAFF | TGCAGTGCTAGAGTGCAGGTGCCGAACACTGAAGCTTTCTTT
TRBJ1-2 | TRBD1 | TRBV7-9 | few | CASRPARDRGHGYTF | TGTGCCAGCAGACCAGCCCGGGACAGGGGGCACGGCTACACCTTC
TRBJ2-1 | - | TRBV4-2 | - | CASSQAWRNRGSYNEQFF | TGTGCCAGCAGCCAAGCTTGGAGAAATCGGGGCTCCTACAATGAGCAGTTCTTC
TRBJ2-1 | TRBD1 | TRBV2 | - | CASIPRTGSIEQFF | TGTGCCAGCATCCCCCGGACAGGGTCGATTGAGCAGTTCTTC
TRBJ2-1 | - | TRBV19 | - | CASSSSMGNEQFF | TGTGCCAGTAGTAGCAGCATGGGCAATGAGCAGTTCTTC
TRBJ2-2 | - | TRBV4-1 | - | CASSHPPPNTGELFF | TGCGCCAGCAGCCACCCCCCCCCGAACACCGGGGAGCTGTTTTTT
TRBJ2-7 | TRBD1 | TRBV10-3 | - | CAISDTGGASEQYF | TGTGCCATCAGCGATACAGGGGGCGCGTCGGAGCAGTACTTC
TRBJ2-1 | TRBD2 | TRBV5-1 | many | CASSLAGGKQFF | TGCGCCAGCAGCTTGGCGGGGGGGAAGCAGTTCTTC
TRBJ2-1 | TRBD2 | TRBV7-3 | few | CASSLRLASYNEQFF | TGTGCCAGCAGCTTAAGACTAGCGTCCTACAATGAGCAGTTCTTC
TRBJ2-3 | - | TRBV15 | few | CATSRDREDTQYF | TGTGCCACCAGCAGAGATCGGGAAGATACGCAGTATTTT
TRBJ2-7 | - | TRBV11-3 | - | CASSIGAEGVYEQYF | TGTGCCAGCAGCATAGGGGCGGAGGGGGTCTACGAGCAGTACTTC
TRBJ2-1 | - | TRBV24-1 | many | CATSEGGFYNEQFF | TGTGCCACCAGCGAAGGCGGTTTCTACAATGAGCAGTTCTTC
TRBJ1-5 | TRBD1 | TRBV24-1 | - | CATSEGTGGMEPQHF | TGTGCCACCAGTGAGGGGACAGGGGGCATGGAGCCCCAGCATTTT
TRBJ2-3 | - | TRBV20-1 | few | CSARDAQGTDTQYF | TGCAGTGCTAGAGATGCGCAGGGGACAGATACGCAGTATTTT
TRBJ2-7 | TRBD2 | TRBV20-1 | - | CSAVTSGRTYEQYF | TGCAGTGCAGTGACTAGCGGGAGGACCTACGAGCAGTACTTC
TRBJ2-1 | - | TRBV5-6 | - | CASSFQTKQFF | TGTGCCAGCAGCTTCCAGACAAAGCAGTTCTTC
TRBJ1-1 | - | TRBV14 | - | CASSHWAVMNTEAFF | TGTGCCAGCAGCCATTGGGCAGTGATGAACACTGAAGCTTTCTTT
TRBJ1-5 | - | TRBV27 | many | CASSLGRNQPQHF | TGTGCCAGCAGCTTAGGCAGGAATCAGCCCCAGCATTTT
TRBJ2-6 | TRBD2 | TRBV24-1 | - | CATSARRGVSGANVLTF | TGTGCCACCAGTGCCCGACGGGGGGTCTCTGGGGCCAACGTCCTGACTTTC
TRBJ1-1 | TRBD1 | TRBV18 | few | CASSPGGQLNTEAFF | TGTGCCAGCTCACCAGGGGGACAGTTGAACACTGAAGCTTTCTTT
TRBJ2-1 | - | TRBV10-3 | - | CAISVPSGGYNEQFF | TGTGCCATCAGTGTACCCTCCGGCGGCTACAATGAGCAGTTCTTC
TRBJ2-1 | TRBD2 | TRBV11-2 | few | CASSLGTSGSSHEQFF | TGTGCCAGCAGCTTAGGGACTAGCGGCTCATCCCATGAGCAGTTCTTC
TRBJ2-1 | - | TRBV3-1 | many | CASSQGRGPNEQFF | TGTGCCAGCAGCCAAGGAAGGGGACCGAATGAGCAGTTCTTC
TRBJ2-3 | TRBD2 | TRBV6-4 | few | CASSTGAGVEDTQYF | TGTGCCAGCTCTACGGGAGCGGGGGTGGAAGATACGCAGTATTTT
TRBJ2-3 | TRBD2 | TRBV12-3/TRBV12-4 | few | CASTSGGRGTDTQYF | TGTGCCAGCACCAGCGGGGGGCGGGGCACAGATACGCAGTATTTT
TRBJ2-1 | - | TRBV12-3/TRBV12-4 | many | CASSLAAGPYNEQFF | TGTGCCAGCAGTTTAGCGGCAGGCCCCTACAATGAGCAGTTCTTC
TRBJ2-5 | TRBD2 | TRBV12-3/TRBV12-4 | - | CASSLGILAGGPQETQYF | TGTGCCAGCAGTTTAGGAATCCTAGCGGGGGGCCCACAAGAGACCCAGTACTTC
TRBJ2-3 | TRBD1 | TRBV10-3 | - | CAISESRLTRTGGARTDTQYF | TGTGCCATCAGTGAGTCGAGGTTAACTCGGACAGGGGGCGCGAGGACAGATACGCAGTATTTT
TRBJ2-1 | - | TRBV6-1 | - | CASERGASGNEQFF | TGTGCCAGCGAAAGGGGGGCCTCGGGGAATGAGCAGTTCTTC
TRBJ1-5 | - | TRBV4-1 | - | CASSQGGGGLGNQPQHF | TGCGCCAGCAGCCAAGGGGGTGGGGGGTTAGGGAATCAGCCCCAGCATTTT
TRBJ2-3 | TRBD2 | TRBV11-1 | few | CASSSRTSGGPGWTDTQYF | TGTGCCAGCAGCTCGAGGACTAGCGGGGGGCCGGGGTGGACAGATACGCAGTATTTT
TRBJ2-3 | - | TRBV18 | - | CASSPRGIDTQYF | TGTGCCAGCTCACCTCGCGGGATAGATACGCAGTATTTT
TRBJ2-5 | - | TRBV5-1 | - | CASSLDRSQETQYF | TGCGCCAGCAGCTTGGACAGGAGTCAAGAGACCCAGTACTTC
TRBJ2-1 | - | TRBV12-5 | - | CASGFVPDEQFF | TGTGCTAGTGGTTTTGTACCTGATGAGCAGTTCTTC
TRBJ2-1 | TRBD2 | TRBV27 | - | CASSSRGGSNEQFF | TGTGCCAGCAGTTCCCGGGGGGGCTCGAATGAGCAGTTCTTC
TRBJ2-1 | TRBD2 | TRBV10-3 | - | CAISPRLAGSLYNEQFF | TGTGCCATCAGTCCTCGACTAGCGGGTTCCCTGTACAATGAGCAGTTCTTC
TRBJ2-1 | TRBD2 | TRBV20-1 | - | CSASGTSVYNEQFF | TGCAGTGCGAGCGGGACTAGCGTCTACAATGAGCAGTTCTTC
TRBJ2-3 | - | TRBV24-1 | - | CATSDLLGGLSTDTQYF | TGTGCCACCAGTGATTTGCTGGGGGGGCTGAGCACAGATACGCAGTATTTT
TRBJ2-7 | TRBD1 | TRBV10-3 | - | CAIRQDRVGEQYF | TGTGCCATCAGACAGGACAGGGTGGGCGAGCAGTACTTC
TRBJ2-1 | TRBD2 | TRBV9 | - | CASSSPPPGLAVRSSYNEQFF | TGTGCCAGCAGCTCCCCCCCCCCGGGACTAGCGGTTCGAAGCTCCTACAATGAGCAGTTCTTC
TRBJ2-3 | - | TRBV7-2 | - | CASSFWGSRGDTQYF | TGTGCCAGCAGCTTTTGGGGGAGTAGGGGAGATACGCAGTATTTT
TRBJ2-5 | - | TRBV3-1 | - | CASSQPDWEETQYF | TGTGCCAGCAGCCAACCGGACTGGGAAGAGACCCAGTACTTC
TRBJ2-1 | TRBD2 | TRBV20-1 | - | CSARERGGPHGIYNEQFF | TGCAGTGCTAGAGAGCGGGGGGGCCCTCACGGTATCTACAATGAGCAGTTCTTC
TRBJ2-1 | TRBD2 | TRBV11-2 | - | CASSSYEGLAALWNEQFF | TGTGCCAGCAGCTCGTACGAGGGACTAGCGGCTCTTTGGAATGAGCAGTTCTTC
TRBJ2-2 | - | TRBV6-1 | - | CASRKGGGGELFF | TGTGCCAGCAGAAAAGGGGGTGGCGGGGAGCTGTTTTTT
TRBJ2-7 | - | TRBV20-1 | many | CSAKPRGVGEQYF | TGCAGTGCGAAGCCTAGGGGGGTTGGTGAGCAGTACTTC
TRBJ1-6 | TRBD1 | TRBV12-3/TRBV12-4 | few | CASQGGAGNSPLHF | TGTGCCAGCCAGGGGGGTGCGGGCAATTCACCCCTCCACTTT
TRBJ1-1 | - | TRBV12-5 | - | CASGLESDNTEAFF | TGTGCTAGTGGTCTGGAATCGGATAACACTGAAGCTTTCTTT
TRBJ2-7 | - | TRBV20-1 | many | CSARAPSLTYEQYF | TGCAGTGCTAGAGCCCCAAGCCTTACCTACGAGCAGTACTTC
TRBJ1-1 | - | TRBV24-1 | many | CATSDHPAGTENTEAFF | TGTGCCACCAGTGATCACCCGGCTGGGACGGAGAACACTGAAGCTTTCTTT